What follows are 18 T cell receptor beta chains derived from one specimen sequenced in a study of shared clonotypes between healthy human individuals. In the naive CD8 group, cells lacked CD45RO and were positively selected for CCR7, so terminally differentiated effector memory CD45RA+ cells were left out. The repertoire was sequenced with immunoSEQ multiplex PCR; TCRdb's copy has only in-frame clones and lacks some. The sample holds roughly 1,800,000 clones, about 95% seen once. Sequenced: naive CD8+ T cells sorted from blood. All receptors come from a man aged 18 to 29 in good health.

In regard to this clone: This sample includes further DNA sequences coding for the same CDR3. V and J are TRBV6-1 and TRBJ1-1; TRBD1 is a possible D gene (6 bases). The CDR3 is 15 amino acids. CDR1 and CDR2 (germline): MNHNS, SASEGT. V was clipped by 0 bases and J by 0 bases, with 8 bases between them. This chain's CDR3 is CASSEAGTLNTEAFF. In DNA form, the CDR3 reads TGTGCCAGCAGTGAAGCTGGGACACTGAACACTGAAGCTTTCTTT.

The chain couples TRBV10-1 to TRBJ2-2, with D hard to call. This CDR3 region has 13 residues. Germline V gene sequence: CDR1 WNHNN, CDR2 SYGVQD (reference sequence). The V and J ends lost 6 bases and 5 bases respectively, with 10 bases between them. CDR3 DNA sequence: TGCGCCAGCAGGGAAGGGCTTACCGGGGAGCTGTTTTTT. This translates into CASREGLTGELFF.

V and J are TRBV13 and TRBJ2-3; possibly TRBD2 for D (5 bases). V gave up 4 bases and J gave up 0 bases, with 8 bases separating them. The CDR3 is 14 amino acids. CDR1 is PRHDT, CDR2 FYEKMQ, per germline (reference sequence). CDR3 bases: TGTGCCAGCAGCTCGGGGATCAGCACAGATACGCAGTATTTT. Translation gives CASSSGISTDTQYF.

The V and J genes are TRBV4-1 and TRBJ2-5; unclear D gene. The CDR3 runs to 13 residues. Trimming stripped 4 bases from V and 3 bases from J, with 9 bases between. Germline CDR1 MGHRA, CDR2 YSYEKL. The CDR3 is CASSRIGKETQYF. The CDR3 DNA is TGCGCCAGCAGCCGAATCGGTAAAGAGACCCAGTACTTC.

The chain recombines TRBV6-1 with TRBJ2-7; 7 bases agree with TRBD1. Germline lookup yields CDR1 MNHNS and CDR2 SASEGT. The CDR3 extends over 14 amino acids. The junction had 9 bases not matched to a gene; V was cut back by 10 bases and J by 0 bases. The CDR3 here is CAIAPDRSSYEQYF. Here the CDR3 DNA reads TGTGCCATCGCTCCGGACAGGAGCTCCTACGAGCAGTACTTC.

This chain uses TRBV7-6 with TRBJ2-7, with TRBD1 identical over 10 bases. The V gene end was trimmed by 5 bases and the J gene end by 6 bases; junction bases not matched to a gene: 10. The CDR3 is made up of 15 amino acids. Per germline, CDR1 SGHVS and CDR2 FNYEAQ. CDR3 nucleotides: TGTGCCAGCAGCCCAACGGTGGGACAGGGGATCGAGCAGTACTTC. It specifies CASSPTVGQGIEQYF.

The rearrangement uses TRBV5-6 and TRBJ2-7; D is undetermined. The CDR3 totals 13 residues. Germline V lookup: CDR1 SGHDT, CDR2 YYEEEE. The ends were cut back, 4 bases at V and 4 bases at J, with 12 bases in the middle. The CDR3 bases are TGTGCCAGCAGCGTCGACCAGAATTACGAGCAGTACTTC. It codes for CASSVDQNYEQYF.

The rearrangement uses TRBV7-6 and TRBJ2-7, with D uncertain. Germline CDR1 reads SGHVS; CDR2 reads FNYEAQ. The ends were cut back, 1 base at V and 3 bases at J, with 16 bases in the middle. The CDR3 totals 16 residues. The CDR3, as DNA: TGTGCCAGCAGCTTAGGTGCCTTGGGGTCCGGCTACGAGCAGTACTTC. This sequence encodes CASSLGALGSGYEQYF.

This rearrangement joins TRBV2 to TRBJ2-2, with D tentatively TRBD2 (5 bases). The germline gives CDR1 SNHLY, CDR2 FYNNEI. The CDR3 is made up of 14 amino acids. Trimming took off 6 bases at V and 0 bases at J, with 8 bases between the two ends. CDR3 loop: CASRISANTGELFF. CDR3 sequence (DNA): TGTGCCAGCAGAATTAGCGCGAACACCGGGGAGCTGTTTTTT.

V and J are TRBV5-6 and TRBJ2-6; no reliable D call. The germline V gene has CDR1 SGHDT and CDR2 YYEEEE. The length of the CDR3 is 13 residues. Trimming stripped 8 bases from V and 1 base from J, with 7 bases between. In DNA form, the CDR3 reads TGTGCCAGTACTGGTTCTGGGGCCAACGTCCTGACTTTC. Amino acid sequence: CASTGSGANVLTF.

V is TRBV28 and J is TRBJ2-3; maybe TRBD2 (5 bases). Trimming removed 1 base from V and 3 bases from J, with 17 bases in between. The CDR3 consists of 17 residues. Germline CDR1 MDHEN, CDR2 SYDVKM. CDR3 DNA sequence: TGTGCCAGCAGTTTATACTCCGGACTTCCCGATACAGATACGCAGTATTTT. Amino acids: CASSLYSGLPDTDTQYF.

This rearrangement joins TRBV10-3 to TRBJ1-6, with D unclear. The ends were cut back, 2 bases at V and 4 bases at J, with 6 bases in the middle. CDR3 length: 14 amino acids. CDR1 is ENHRY, CDR2 SYGVKD, per germline. CDR3 loop: CAISEGGYNSPLHF. The CDR3 nucleotides read TGTGCCATCAGTGAGGGAGGGTATAATTCACCCCTCCACTTT.

This clone was counted between two and nine times. The same CDR3 can be traced to other DNA sequences in this sample. CDR3 DNA sequence: TGTGCCAGCAGCTTAGGGTCTGAGCAGTTCTTC. Its translation: CASSLGSEQFF. The rearrangement links TRBV11-2 to TRBJ2-1; D is unresolved. Germline CDR1 is SGHAT and CDR2 is FQNNGV. The CDR3 runs 11 residues. The germline V and J ends were trimmed by 1 base and 9 bases, with 4 bases remaining between them.

This chain uses TRBV21-1 with TRBJ1-3. TRBV21-1 is shown as a pseudogene. This CDR3 is 16 amino acids long. CDR3 in amino acids: CASSKELRAPGGTIYF. CDR3 coding DNA: TGTGCCAGCAGCAAAGAATTGAGGGCCCCGGGGGGCACCATATATTTT.

J is TRBJ1-1 and V is TRBV10-3; D unclear. This CDR3 is 14 amino acids long. The germline V gene has CDR1 ENHRY and CDR2 SYGVKD. Trimming shortened V by 1 base and J by 3 bases, and 9 bases separated the two germline ends. Here the CDR3 DNA reads TGTGCCATCAGTGAGTATCCGGGATACACTGAAGCTTTCTTT. It translates to CAISEYPGYTEAFF.

CDR3 nucleotides: TGCGCCAGCAGCCAAGATGTCATTCTAGCGGGAGGCTACAATGAGCAGTTCTTC. This translates into CASSQDVILAGGYNEQFF. V and J are TRBV4-3 and TRBJ2-1, with TRBD2 matching 11 bases. The length of the CDR3 is 18 residues. CDR1 is LGHNA, CDR2 YSLEER, per germline. V dropped 0 bases and J dropped 3; count of bases not matched to a gene: 7.

V usage is TRBV2 and J usage is TRBJ2-6; D is undetermined. Germline-derived CDR1 and CDR2 are SNHLY and FYNNEI. V was shortened by 7 bases and J by 10 bases, with 11 bases between the two germline ends. The length of the CDR3 is 12 residues. CDR3 bases: TGTGCCAGCACCGACGTTGGGAACGTCCTGACTTTC. Encoded protein: CASTDVGNVLTF.

This chain connects TRBV6-5 to TRBJ1-1, with 8 nucleotides matching TRBD1. The CDR3 is 15 amino acids. The trim removed 6 bases at V and 0 bases at J, leaving 6 bases unmatched. Germline V gene data show CDR1 as MNHEY and CDR2 as SVGAGI. The CDR3 DNA sequence: TGTGCCAGCAGCCCTGGACAGGGCATGAACACTGAAGCTTTCTTT. Residues: CASSPGQGMNTEAFF.